The 16 T cell receptor beta chains below were found in one sample sequenced in a study of breast tumors, draining lymph nodes, adjacent tissues. Samples came from axillary lymph nodes draining the breast cancer. TCRdb redid the calling of the multiplex PCR reads with MiXCR, one entry per CDR3 protein. The table shows 270,000 or so distinct CDR3 sequences, with around 30% occurring only once. Sequencing was performed on axillary lymph node tissue. These receptors came from a female donor with breast cancer. Some clones in this sample may be carry-over from other donors' samples.

The table lists this clonotype with many counts. The rearrangement uses TRBV6-5 and TRBJ1-6; D remains ambiguous. V gave up 7 bases and J gave up 1 base, with 14 bases separating them. Germline V CDR1 and CDR2: MNHEY, SVGAGI. The CDR3 spans 16 residues. The CDR3 protein is CASNRGEGSYNSPLHF. The CDR3 bases are TGTGCCAGCAACCGCGGGGAGGGTTCCTATAATTCACCCCTCCACTTT.

This clonotype has ten or more counts. The rearrangement uses TRBV7-2 and TRBJ2-5; 10 bases agree with TRBD2. The V segment lost 4 bases and the J segment 2 bases; nucleotides outside the gene matches: 4. The V gene's germline CDR1 is SGHTA and CDR2 FQGNSA. The CDR3 totals 15 residues. CDR3 amino acids: CASSSGTSVQETQYF. DNA for the CDR3: TGTGCCAGCAGCTCCGGGACTAGCGTTCAAGAGACCCAGTACTTC.

The genes are TRBV7-3 and TRBJ1-2; the match to TRBD1 covers 8 bases. Germline V gene data show CDR1 as SGHTA and CDR2 as FQGTGA. The CDR3 is 17 residues long. V lost 1 base, J lost 4 bases, and 11 bases stayed unmatched. The CDR3 DNA sequence: TGTGCCAGCAGCTTAATTCTACAACAGGGGGTGATCTATGGCTACACCTTC. It codes for CASSLILQQGVIYGYTF.

In this sample, this clonotype turned up many times. The V call is TRBV2, the J call TRBJ2-7, with D maybe TRBD1 (5 bases). The V and J ends lost 6 bases and 4 bases respectively, with 16 bases between them. The CDR3 contains 14 residues. Germline assignment: CDR1 SNHLY and CDR2 FYNNEI. CDR3 in DNA: TGTGCCAGCAGGAGACTGGGGCAATTTTACGAGCAGTACTTC. As protein: CASRRLGQFYEQYF.

The genes are TRBV18 and TRBJ1-5; 8 bases map to TRBD1. The V gene end was trimmed by 2 bases and the J gene end by 3 bases; junction bases not matched to a gene: 12. Germline V gene lookup returns CDR1 KGHSH and CDR2 LQKENI. This CDR3 comprises 18 residues. CDR3 residues: CASSPAVGTGPYNQPQHF. The CDR3 DNA is TGTGCCAGCTCACCAGCTGTAGGGACAGGCCCTTACAATCAGCCCCAGCATTTT.

As to this clonotype: A much larger clone differs from this one at a single base, so this may be a read error. The rearrangement joins TRBV5-8 to TRBJ1-2; TRBD1 matches 10 bases. Unmatched junction bases numbered 14, after V lost 0 bases and J lost 6 bases. CDR1 is SGHTS and CDR2 is YDEGEE in the germline V gene. This CDR3 has 18 amino acids. This chain's CDR3 is CASSLETPPGQGIDGYTF. The DNA of the CDR3 is TGTGCCAGCAGCTTGGAGACGCCTCCGGGACAGGGGATTGATGGCTACACCTTC.

This clonotype was seen repeatedly, ten times or more. The J gene is TRBJ1-5, the V gene TRBV5-1, with D perhaps TRBD1 (6 bases). Germline CDR1 SGHRS, CDR2 YFSETQ. The CDR3 has 14 residues. V was cut by 4 bases and J by 8 bases, with 16 bases left in between. CDR3 DNA sequence: TGCGCCAGCAGCCATACACAGGGAGGGGAGCCCCAGCATTTT. This gives the protein CASSHTQGGEPQHF.

This clonotype was observed at least ten times. The chain recombines TRBV11-3 with TRBJ2-1; no firm D call. The CDR3 has 13 amino acids. V lost 5 bases to trimming and J lost 13 bases, with 18 bases between them. CDR1 is SGHNT and CDR2 is YENEEA in the germline V gene. CDR3 in amino acids: CASSPLVGGIQFF. The DNA for the CDR3 is TGTGCCAGCAGCCCGCTGGTGGGTGGGATCCAGTTCTTC.

The J gene is TRBJ2-1, the V gene TRBV20-1, with D possibly TRBD1 on 6 matching bases. Trimming stripped 3 bases from V and 11 bases from J, with 23 bases between. The CDR3 covers 15 residues. Germline lookup yields CDR1 DFQATT and CDR2 SNEGSKA (reference sequence). The chain's CDR3 is CSASEGGGGPPKQFF. DNA for the CDR3: TGCAGTGCTAGTGAAGGCGGTGGGGGCCCCCCCAAGCAGTTCTTC.

The chain links TRBV10-3 to TRBJ2-3, with 14 nucleotides matching TRBD2. Germline V gives CDR1 ENHRY, CDR2 SYGVKD. J lost 2 bases, V lost 4 bases, and 8 bases had no gene match. This CDR3 has 18 residues. This CDR3 reads CAISVAGTSGRATDTQYF. CDR3 in DNA: TGTGCCATCAGTGTTGCCGGGACTAGCGGGAGAGCCACAGATACGCAGTATTTT.

This clonotype was observed many times. J is TRBJ2-5 and V is TRBV6-5; weak D call: TRBD2 (5 bases). V lost 6 bases, J lost 4 bases, and 12 bases lay in between. The CDR3 contains 13 residues. Germline V gene data show CDR1 as MNHEY and CDR2 as SVGAGI. CDR3 coding DNA: TGTGCCAGCAGCTCACGAGGGCGAGAGACCCAGTACTTC. Protein product: CASSSRGRETQYF.

Many counts were recorded for this clonotype. This chain connects TRBV10-3 to TRBJ2-3; possible D gene TRBD1, 6 bases. This CDR3 has 17 residues. The germline V gene has CDR1 ENHRY and CDR2 SYGVKD. Trimming took off 9 bases at V and 5 bases at J, with 27 bases between the two ends. CDR3 in DNA: TGTGCCATTAAGGTTGAGACAGGATTTTTATTTGGAGATACGCAGTATTTT. Residues: CAIKVETGFLFGDTQYF.

This sequence joins TRBV5-4 and TRBJ2-5; 11 nucleotides match TRBD2. The CDR3 is 15 amino acids. Trimming at V came to 4 bases and at J to 9 bases, leaving 11 bases not matched to a gene. Germline assignment: CDR1 SGHNT and CDR2 YYREEE (reference sequence). Here the CDR3 DNA reads TGTGCCAGCAGCGGGGGACTAGCGGATGCTATGGCCCAGTACTTC. Translation: CASSGGLADAMAQYF.

The V gene is TRBV10-1, the J gene TRBJ2-2; no firm D call. Trimming pared 7 bases from V and 8 bases from J, leaving 8 bases between. CDR1 is WNHNN, CDR2 SYGVQD, per germline (reference sequence). This CDR3 has 11 residues. CDR3 DNA: TGCGCCAGCAACCACGGAGGGGAGCTGTTTTTT. It specifies CASNHGGELFF.

This clonotype was found a few times. The chain employs TRBV3-1 and TRBJ1-3; D uncertain. The CDR3 is made up of 16 amino acids. Deletions cut 1 base from V and 0 bases from J, with 10 bases between. CDR1 is LGHDT and CDR2 is YNNKEL in the germline V gene (reference sequence). CDR3 DNA sequence: TGTGCCAGCAGCCAAGCTTCACAGAACTCTGGAAACACCATATATTTT. It specifies CASSQASQNSGNTIYF.

To note about this clonotype: A read error may explain this, as a much larger clone is one base away. The rearrangement uses TRBV6-2 or TRBV6-3 and TRBJ2-5, with D unresolved. Germline CDR1 MNHEY, CDR2 SVGEGT. CDR3 size: 14 residues. The CDR3 DNA is TGTGCCAGCAGTCACTCTGGGCTGGTGGAGACCCAGTACTTC. It is translated as CASSHSGLVETQYF.